These 13 T cell receptor beta chains share one sample of origin, sequenced in a study of T cell responses to AZD1222 COVID-19 vaccine. The protocol was immunoSEQ multiplex PCR, while the TCRdb copy is restricted to in-frame clones and leaves out a portion. The sample yields roughly 120,000 clones, roughly 87% seen once. The sample here was peripheral blood, taken on day 0 of AZD1222 vaccination. The origin of the receptors is an adult in good health.

The gene calls are TRBV9 and TRBJ2-2; D remains ambiguous. This CDR3 is 14 amino acids long. The germline gives CDR1 SGDLS, CDR2 YYNGEE. Trimming removed 2 bases from V and 5 bases from J, with 10 bases in between. CDR3 sequence reads: CASSVDEWTGELFF. The CDR3 DNA sequence: TGTGCCAGCAGCGTCGACGAGTGGACCGGGGAGCTGTTTTTT.

The chain has TRBV4-2 and TRBJ2-3; 8 nucleotides align to TRBD2. The V and J ends lost 4 bases and 2 bases, in that order; junction bases with no gene match: 8. The CDR3 is 16 amino acids. Per the germline V gene, CDR1 is LGHNA and CDR2 is YNFKEQ. The CDR3: CASSLGAGDYTDTQYF. The CDR3 DNA is TGTGCCAGCAGCCTAGGAGCGGGAGATTACACAGATACGCAGTATTTT.

This clone showed up just a few times. The V call is TRBV27, the J call TRBJ1-5, with D tentatively TRBD1 (5 bases). CDR3 length: 16 amino acids. V lost 8 bases and J 0 bases, leaving 17 bases between the germline ends. Germline values: CDR1 MNHEY, CDR2 SMNVEV (reference sequence). The CDR3 DNA is TGTGCCAGCGGAATCCGGGGGACCCTTAGCAATCAGCCCCAGCATTTT. Protein: CASGIRGTLSNQPQHF.

This clone was counted only a few times. The chain combines TRBV5-1 with TRBJ2-2; D is uncertain. CDR1 is SGHRS, CDR2 YFSETQ, per germline. Trimming took off 4 bases at V and 3 bases at J, with 7 bases between the two ends. The length of the CDR3 is 13 residues. CDR3: CASSRVDTGELFF. CDR3 sequence (DNA): TGCGCCAGCAGCCGGGTGGACACCGGGGAGCTGTTTTTT. Full variable domain (remainder filled in from reference TRBV5-1 and TRBJ2-2): KAGVTQTPRYLIKTRGQQVTLSCSPISGHRSVSWYQQTPGQGLQFLFEYFSETQRNKGNFPGRFSGRQFSNSRSEMNVSTLELGDSALYLCASSRVDTGELFFGEGSRLTVL.

The rearrangement joins TRBV9 to TRBJ1-1; D unresolved. This CDR3 is built from 14 residues. V was pared by 0 bases and J by 1 base, with 7 bases between. Germline CDR1 is SGDLS and CDR2 is YYNGEE. CDR3 coding DNA: TGTGCCAGCAGCGTAGACGGGGAGAACACTGAAGCTTTCTTT. Protein: CASSVDGENTEAFF. Combining the CDR3 with reference TRBV9 and TRBJ1-1 gives the whole variable domain DSGVTQTPKHLITATGQRVTLRCSPRSGDLSVYWYQQSLDQGLQFLIQYYNGEERAKGNILERFSAQQFPDLHSELNLSSLELGDSALYFCASSVDGENTEAFFGQGTRLTVV.

The CDR3 DNA follows: TGCGCCAGCAGCTTCCGTCGAGGCACAGATACGCAGTATTTT. Protein sequence: CASSFRRGTDTQYF. The chain joins TRBV5-1 to TRBJ2-3, with D hard to call. The length of the CDR3 is 14 residues. V was shortened by 2 bases and J by 1 base, with 8 bases between the two germline ends. Germline V gives CDR1 SGHRS, CDR2 YFSETQ.

The gene calls are TRBV27 and TRBJ1-1, with 8 nucleotides matching TRBD1. After removal of 4 bases from V and 6 bases from J, the junction contained 4 bases not matched to a gene. CDR1 is MNHEY, CDR2 SMNVEV, per germline (reference sequence). This CDR3 contains 13 residues. CDR3 protein: CASSYTGGAEAFF. For the CDR3, the DNA is TGTGCCAGCAGTTACACAGGGGGGGCTGAAGCTTTCTTT.

The chain is built from TRBV28 and TRBJ2-3; D is ambiguous. This CDR3 is built from 13 residues. The germline CDR1 and CDR2 sequences are MDHEN and SYDVKM. V lost 4 bases to trimming and J lost 2 bases, with 7 bases between them. The CDR3 DNA is TGTGCCAGCAGTTACAGATACACAGATACGCAGTATTTT. Translating gives CASSYRYTDTQYF.

The chain is built from TRBV5-1 and TRBJ1-2, with D possibly matching TRBD1 (5 bases). Germline-derived CDR1 and CDR2 are SGHRS and YFSETQ. The V gene lost 0 bases and the J gene lost 5 bases, with 17 bases spanning the gap. The CDR3 sequence is 16 residues long. Written as DNA, the CDR3 is TGCGCCAGCAGCTTGGGGGGGACCGCAGTCGGATATGGCTACACCTTC. Protein: CASSLGGTAVGYGYTF. The full variable domain, completed using reference TRBV5-1 and TRBJ1-2, is KAGVTQTPRYLIKTRGQQVTLSCSPISGHRSVSWYQQTPGQGLQFLFEYFSETQRNKGNFPGRFSGRQFSNSRSEMNVSTLELGDSALYLCASSLGGTAVGYGYTFGSGTRLTVV.

The chain uses TRBV4-2 and TRBJ2-2; 12 positions agree with TRBD2. J gave up 4 bases and V 3 bases, and 3 bases lay outside the gene matches. Germline V gene lookup returns CDR1 LGHNA and CDR2 YNFKEQ. The CDR3 is 16 residues long. Here the CDR3 reads CASSHPSGGGTGELFF. The CDR3 DNA reads as TGTGCCAGCAGCCACCCTAGCGGGGGGGGCACCGGGGAGCTGTTTTTT.

This clone was counted only a few times. The genes are TRBV4-1 and TRBJ2-5, with TRBD2 identical over 12 bases. V dropped 4 bases and J dropped 5; count of bases not matched to a gene: 8. CDR1 is MGHRA, CDR2 YSYEKL, per germline. The CDR3 is 16 amino acids. The CDR3 is CASSRASGGAKETQYF. In nucleotides, the CDR3 is TGCGCCAGCAGCCGCGCTAGCGGGGGGGCCAAGGAGACCCAGTACTTC.

This chain uses TRBV6-2 or TRBV6-3 with TRBJ2-7; D gene ambiguous. CDR3 length: 15 residues. The germline CDR1 and CDR2 sequences are MNHEY and SVGEGT. The germline V and J ends were trimmed by 0 bases and 3 bases, with 12 bases remaining between them. The CDR3 DNA reads as TGTGCCAGCAGTTACTCTGCTGGGGTCGGCTACGAGCAGTACTTC. Translation gives CASSYSAGVGYEQYF.

This chain connects TRBV3-1 (or the pseudogene TRBV3-2) to TRBJ2-5, with D possibly being TRBD1 or TRBD2 (5 bases each). V dropped 2 bases and J dropped 2 bases, with 15 bases sitting between them. Germline V gene data show CDR1 as LGHDT and CDR2 as YNNKEL (reference sequence). This CDR3 comprises 16 residues. The CDR3 loop reads CASSQKLGTPQETQYF. The DNA for the CDR3 is TGTGCCAGCAGCCAAAAACTAGGGACCCCGCAAGAGACCCAGTACTTC.